This TCR beta chain is from a study of monozygotic twins with inflammatory bowel disease. On this clonotype: What it binds is not known.

With the 5' RACE reads reprocessed, TCRdb shows one record per CDR3 protein and no DNA. The table lists approximately 400,000 distinct CDR3 sequences. The study, taken as a whole, reports: Clonotype sharing was lower in IBD patients than healthy twins, most markedly with disease activity.

The specimen was blood. The sequence was obtained from a human donor with ulcerative colitis or Crohn's disease, or a healthy co-twin of an affected twin (not recorded which).

CDR3 loop: CASSYITKQETQYF. The chain is built from TRBV6-6 and TRBJ2-5. The V gene's germline CDR1 is MNHNY and CDR2 SVGAGI (reference sequence). The length of the CDR3 is 14 residues.